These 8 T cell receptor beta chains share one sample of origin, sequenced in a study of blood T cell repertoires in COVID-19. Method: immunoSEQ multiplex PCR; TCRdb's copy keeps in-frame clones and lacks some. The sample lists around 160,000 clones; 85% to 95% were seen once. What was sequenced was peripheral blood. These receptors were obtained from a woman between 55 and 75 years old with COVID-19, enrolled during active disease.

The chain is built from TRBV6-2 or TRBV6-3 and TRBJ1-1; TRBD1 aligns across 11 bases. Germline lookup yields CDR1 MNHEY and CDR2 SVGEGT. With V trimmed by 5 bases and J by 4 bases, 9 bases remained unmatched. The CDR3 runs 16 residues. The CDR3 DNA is TGTGCCAGCAGTGACAATCCCGGGACAGGGGGCACTGAAGCTTTCTTT. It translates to CASSDNPGTGGTEAFF.

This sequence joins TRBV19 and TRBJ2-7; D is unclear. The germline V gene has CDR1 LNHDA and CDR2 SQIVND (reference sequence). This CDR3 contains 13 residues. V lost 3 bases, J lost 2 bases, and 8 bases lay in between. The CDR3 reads CASSIYHAYEQYF. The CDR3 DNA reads TGTGCCAGTAGTATCTACCACGCCTACGAGCAGTACTTC.

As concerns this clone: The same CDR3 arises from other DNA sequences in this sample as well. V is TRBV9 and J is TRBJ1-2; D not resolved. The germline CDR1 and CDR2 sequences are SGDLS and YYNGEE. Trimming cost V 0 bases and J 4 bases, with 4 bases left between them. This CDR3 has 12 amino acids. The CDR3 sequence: CASSVDSYGYTF. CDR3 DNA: TGTGCCAGCAGCGTAGACAGCTATGGCTACACCTTC.

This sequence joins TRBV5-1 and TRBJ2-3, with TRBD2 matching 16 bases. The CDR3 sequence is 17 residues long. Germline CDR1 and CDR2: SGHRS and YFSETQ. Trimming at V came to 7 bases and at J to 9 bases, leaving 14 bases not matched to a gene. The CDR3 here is CASGPTGTSGGARTQYF. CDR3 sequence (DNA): TGCGCCAGCGGCCCGACCGGGACTAGCGGGGGGGCCAGGACGCAGTATTTT.

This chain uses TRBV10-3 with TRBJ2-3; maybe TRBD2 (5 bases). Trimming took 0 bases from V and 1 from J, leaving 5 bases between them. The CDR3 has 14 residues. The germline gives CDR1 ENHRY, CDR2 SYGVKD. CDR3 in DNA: TGTGCCATCAGTGAGTCTAGCGGCACAGATACGCAGTATTTT. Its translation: CAISESSGTDTQYF.

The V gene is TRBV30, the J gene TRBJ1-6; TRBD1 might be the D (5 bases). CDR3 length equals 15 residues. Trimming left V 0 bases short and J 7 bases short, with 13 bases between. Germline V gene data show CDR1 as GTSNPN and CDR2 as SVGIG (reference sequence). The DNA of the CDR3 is TGTGCCTGGAGTGTGGGGGGGACCTCAAATTCACCCCTCCACTTT. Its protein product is CAWSVGGTSNSPLHF.

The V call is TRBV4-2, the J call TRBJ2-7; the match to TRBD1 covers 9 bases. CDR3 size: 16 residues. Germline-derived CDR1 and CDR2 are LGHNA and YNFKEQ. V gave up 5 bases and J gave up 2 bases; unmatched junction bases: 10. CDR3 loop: CASSKTGGSLTYEQYF. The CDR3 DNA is TGTGCCAGCAGCAAAACAGGGGGCTCCCTAACCTACGAGCAGTACTTC.

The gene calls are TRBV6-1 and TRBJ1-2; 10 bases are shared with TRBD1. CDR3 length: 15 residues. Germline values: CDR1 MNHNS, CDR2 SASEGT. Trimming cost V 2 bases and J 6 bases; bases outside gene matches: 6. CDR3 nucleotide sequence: TGTGCCAGCAGTGAACAGGGACAGGGGCTAGATGGCTACACCTTC. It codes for CASSEQGQGLDGYTF.